This T cell receptor (beta chain) comes out of a study of T cell responses to AZD1222 COVID-19 vaccine (TCRdb year 2021). About the investigation overall: A total of about 240 trial participants underwent TCR sequencing, of whom some 210 received two doses of AZD1222 and about 26 received two doses of the MenACWY control vaccine. Trial participants were enrolled by age into 18-55, 56-69 and 70-plus year subgroups, with roughly 160, 29 and 62 TCR-sequenced participants respectively. Broad study findings and their caveats: Only 5 to 7 AZD1222 recipients were SARS-CoV-2 seropositive at baseline, limiting conclusions about previously exposed vaccinees. The vaccine-associated CD4 TCRs covered the entire spike protein, and the dominant responses fell in regions 160-218 and 743-854. Because no day 14 peak-response samples were available, the repertoires could be characterized only after the peak T cell response. In the small 56-69-year group, the increase in depth fell short of significance, most likely because of low power. Spike-specific TCR breadth and depth rose significantly after two AZD1222 doses compared with day 0 and with MenACWY recipients. Participants were mostly white British, with more females than males. The authors suggested clonal diversity may have been underestimated. Reportedly, almost half of the unique spike-specific TCRs recognized epitopes lying outside the regions that are mutated in the B.1.351 and B.1.1.7 variants.

The CDR3 regions of human TCRbeta chains were analyzed by immunosequencing. On the study's bioinformatics: TCRs in the repertoires were compared against a reference library of SARS-CoV-2-specific TCRs that had been generated with the MIRA antigen-specificity platform. Breadth was defined as the fraction of unique TCRs that were SARS-CoV-2-associated. Depth was defined as the fraction of total T cells that were SARS-CoV-2-associated. Using the MIRA data, each spike-specific TCR was mapped to the spike region that the TCR reacts to and placed in a CD4 or CD8 class. Log10-transformed breadth and depth values were compared by one-way ANOVA with Sidak's multiple comparisons tests. Held by TCRdb, this immuneACCESS table contains in-frame sequences only and omits some clones. Under half of the omission traces to an unresolved V gene where checked; the cause of the rest is unknown. That table gives V, J and clone size, and the DNA gave D and trimming. This sample is represented by fewer than 65,000 clones; roughly 90% of them were singletons. The ten largest clonotypes hold more than 12% of the sample.

This clone occurred once. What antigen it recognizes has not been identified. One base away there is no much larger clone; base qualities are not given. The CDR3, cysteine through phenylalanine, is 14 amino acids long. Here the CDR3 DNA is all that survives: 42 bases in frame from base 1. CDR1 and CDR2 (LNHDA, SQIVND) derive from the germline V gene (reference sequence). Trimming removed 7 bases from V and 7 bases from J, leaving 16 bases between the germline ends. The time point label corresponds to: about 28 days (+/-7) after the second vaccine dose. AZD1222 recipients whose second dose came at about 4 weeks and those whose second dose came at about 12 weeks were combined into one group, since spike-specific TCR depth and breadth did not differ between the two schedules. Samples from vaccinated people were obtained from the UK trials COV001 and COV002, which included a single-blind randomized controlled phase 2/3 trial of AZD1222 (ChAdOx1 nCoV-19) in healthy adults. Trial participant PBMC samples were collected at day 0 and day 28 after the second dose for TCRbeta chain sequencing.

Specimen: peripheral blood, collected 28 days after the second AZD1222 dose. The TCR originated in an adult who received the AZD1222 COVID-19 vaccine. Recombination connected TRBV19 to TRBJ1-4; too little of a D gene remains to name it. The base sequence is TGTGCCAGTACTAGTAGGGTTCCACCTGAAAAACTGTTTTTT. This gives the protein CASTSRVPPEKLFF.